This T cell receptor beta chain stems from a study of OX40 agonist ivuxolimab in advanced cancers. Study-level information: Ivuxolimab doses were 0.01, 0.1, 0.3, 1.5, 3 or 10 mg/kg every 2 weeks. Findings of the study overall: Clonal expansion from baseline to week 6 occurred in both CD4+ and CD8+ T cells.

Sequencing used immunoSEQ multiplex PCR; TCRdb keeps in-frame clones, though not all of them. The sample contains tens of thousands of clones, roughly 87% of which appear only once. Turning to this clone: Its cognate antigen is unknown.

The CDR3 runs 15 residues. Germline CDR1 is SGHDT and CDR2 is YYEEEE. After removal of 2 bases from V and 11 bases from J, the junction contained 7 bases not matched to a gene. The chain employs TRBV5-6 and TRBJ1-6; 10 bases agree with TRBD1. This receptor was identified in an adult with an advanced solid tumor such as melanoma, head and neck, liver or kidney cancer. The starting material was CD4+ or CD8+ T cells sorted from blood, obtained in a trial of the OX40 agonist ivuxolimab. CDR3 sequence: CASSFRQGARTPLHF. As DNA, the CDR3 is TGTGCCAGCAGCTTTAGACAGGGGGCGCGTACACCCCTCCACTTT.